This T cell receptor (beta chain) originates from a study of metastatic and nonmetastatic thyroid tumors. Overall study context: Thyroid patients, malignant and benign, had repertoires compared across blood and tumor or nodule tissue.

V shed 5 bases and J shed 0 bases, with 14 bases lying between them. Germline V gene lookup returns CDR1 GTSNPN and CDR2 SVGIG (reference sequence). CDR3 size: 15 residues. Thyroid surgery took place with no prior treatment in any patient. Study conclusions and caveats: The study reportedly found significantly higher TCR beta diversity in malignant thyroid tumors than benign nodules, in blood and tumor.

This clone was seen repeatedly, ten times or more. Its specificity is not known. Per the authors' pipeline: Building a distant-metastasis classifier for papillary thyroid cancer drew on CDR3 differences across clinicopathological groups. MiXCR re-clonotyped the PCR reads for TCRdb. TCRdb, rather than the study authors, made the V and J calls. The profile shows about 40,000 clones, roughly 11% of them singletons. The clonotype comes from a female donor with papillary thyroid cancer or a benign thyroid nodule (not recorded which). Some clones in this sample may be carry-over from other donors' samples. The specimen was blood. The rearrangement links TRBV30 to TRBJ1-5, with D unclear. The CDR3 DNA follows: TGTGCCTGGGCAGCGGGCCCCAATAGCAATCAGCCCCAGCATTTT. As protein: CAWAAGPNSNQPQHF.